This TCR beta chain came from a study of OX40 agonist ivuxolimab in advanced cancers. For the study in its entirety: Ivuxolimab was an agonistic, fully human IgG2 monoclonal antibody directed against OX40 (CD134), a costimulatory receptor. The purpose of peripheral TCRbeta sequencing was to test whether ivuxolimab changed TCR sequence diversity and led to clonal T-cell expansion. The paper reports the monotherapy dose-escalation portion (N = 52 patients) of the phase I ivuxolimab trial. Patients were allowed to have had prior anti-PD-1, anti-PD-L1 or anti-CTLA-4 therapy, and less than 45% of the dose-escalation patients had previously received checkpoint inhibitors. A male proportion of around 83% and a mean age of approximately 58 years, ranging from roughly 23 to 85, were recorded for the dose-escalation cohort. Intravenous ivuxolimab was administered to patients every 2 weeks at six dose levels: 0.01, 0.1, 0.3, 1.5, 3 and 10 mg/kg. Partial responses occurred in three dose-escalation patients, of whom one had hepatocellular carcinoma and two had cutaneous melanoma. Of the approximately 50 dose-escalation patients, hepatocellular carcinoma was present in some 19, melanoma in around 15, renal cell carcinoma in 9 and head and neck cancer in 9.

Genomic DNA was isolated from the sorted cells so that the TCRbeta CDR3 region could be sequenced. The immunoSEQ Assay was used for sequencing of TCRbeta CDR3 regions. Entries here come from immuneACCESS through TCRdb and include only in-frame sequences with V and J called. Some clones fail to appear in such tables; in the studies checked, an unresolved V gene covers under half of the shortfall, and the cause of the remainder is unknown. The sample yields about 70,000 clones; around 86% were counted once. Together, the top ten hold 0.5% to 0.55% of the sample. Study-wide conclusions, independent of this receptor: The antigen specificity of the peripheral T cells that underwent clonal expansion was not determined. Low levels of normalized T-cell clonal expansion were also seen in some patients who did not respond. Clonal expansion of both CD4+ and CD8+ blood T cells was observed from baseline to week 6 at doses 0.1 to 3.0 mg/kg. After ivuxolimab, CD8+ T cells had more expanded clones than CD4+ T cells on average. In the 0.1-3.0 mg/kg groups, partial responders were among the patients with the lowest normalized peripheral clonal expansion, particularly in CD8+ T cells.

Trimming removed 3 bases from V and 0 bases from J; the gene matches leave 7 bases unexplained. CDR1 SNHLY and CDR2 FYNNEI were looked up in the germline V gene. The CDR3, cysteine through phenylalanine, is 16 amino acids long. Only the CDR3 part of the read is kept: 48 bases, read in frame from the first base. With respect to this clone: No cognate antigen has been identified for it. No much larger clone exists at a distance of one base, and base qualities are not known.

Patients with a history of autoimmune disease or receiving systemic immunosuppression were excluded from the trial. Peripheral blood for TCR sequencing was collected from all dose cohorts at baseline, on cycle 4 day 1, and on cycle 7 day 1. Samples came from an open-label, multicenter, first-in-human phase I dose-escalation trial of ivuxolimab. Adults with locally advanced or metastatic head and neck squamous cell, hepatocellular, melanoma or renal cell carcinoma were enrolled in the trial. Before TCR sequencing, CD4+ T cells and CD8+ T cells were sorted from peripheral blood as separate populations.

Here the chain combines TRBV2 and TRBJ2-7, with 8 bases matching TRBD1. The source is an adult with an advanced solid tumor such as melanoma, head and neck, liver or kidney cancer. Here the sequenced sample was CD4+ or CD8+ T cells sorted from blood, taken in a trial of the OX40 agonist ivuxolimab. CDR3 region: CASSDPGQGLSYEQYF. Here is the DNA: TGTGCCAGCAGTGATCCAGGACAGGGACTCTCCTACGAGCAGTACTTC.